A selection of T cell receptor beta chains follows, all from one sample in a study of PD-1 blockade in classical Hodgkin lymphoma. The table came from immunoSEQ multiplex PCR; TCRdb's copy has only in-frame clones and leaves some out. The sample yields about 20,000 clones, 75% to 90% seen once. Sequenced here: peripheral blood mononuclear cells (PBMCs), sampled at baseline. These receptors were obtained from a human donor with classical Hodgkin lymphoma. Both conserved end residues are part of each CDR3. D genes are given only for firm matches. Clone size is not always given. Where it is, it says once, few, many or a class for expanded clones.

D gene: -; clone size: -; V gene: TRBV28; J gene: TRBJ1-1; CDR3 protein: CASSAGTSGTFF; CDR3 DNA: TGTGCCAGCAGTGCCGGGACCTCGGGGACTTTCTTT
D gene: -; clone size: -; V gene: TRBV7-2; J gene: TRBJ1-5; CDR3 protein: CASRQNRFRSNQPQHF; CDR3 DNA: TGTGCCAGCAGACAAAACAGGTTTCGTAGCAATCAGCCCCAGCATTTT
D gene: -; clone size: -; V gene: TRBV6-6; J gene: TRBJ1-6; CDR3 protein: CASSWAGTTGNSPLHF; CDR3 DNA: TGTGCCAGCAGTTGGGCAGGGACCACCGGAAATTCACCCCTCCACTTT
D gene: -; clone size: few; V gene: TRBV7-8; J gene: TRBJ2-7; CDR3 protein: CASSSGMTVNEQYF; CDR3 DNA: TGTGCCAGCAGCTCAGGGATGACAGTTAACGAGCAGTACTTC
D gene: -; clone size: -; V gene: TRBV27; J gene: TRBJ2-7; CDR3 protein: CASSLSFGYEQYF; CDR3 DNA: TGTGCCAGCAGTTTATCGTTTGGGTACGAGCAGTACTTC
D gene: TRBD2; clone size: -; V gene: TRBV29-1; J gene: TRBJ2-2; CDR3 protein: CSVSTSGNTGELFF; CDR3 DNA: TGCAGCGTGTCCACTAGCGGGAACACCGGGGAGCTGTTTTTT
D gene: TRBD1; clone size: -; V gene: TRBV5-1; J gene: TRBJ1-2; CDR3 protein: CASSLGFGDSYGYTF; CDR3 DNA: TGCGCCAGCAGCTTGGGATTTGGGGACAGCTATGGCTACACCTTC
D gene: TRBD1; clone size: -; V gene: TRBV5-4; J gene: TRBJ1-1; CDR3 protein: CASSKPGQEVMNTEAFF; CDR3 DNA: TGTGCCAGCAGCAAACCGGGACAGGAGGTTATGAACACTGAAGCTTTCTTT
D gene: -; clone size: few; V gene: TRBV5-5; J gene: TRBJ1-1; CDR3 protein: CASSLDIANTEAFF; CDR3 DNA: TGTGCCAGCAGTCTTGATATAGCGAACACTGAAGCTTTCTTT
D gene: -; clone size: -; V gene: TRBV9; J gene: TRBJ2-1; CDR3 protein: CASSPVGGQSEQFF; CDR3 DNA: TGTGCCAGCAGCCCAGTAGGGGGGCAGTCCGAGCAGTTCTTC
D gene: -; clone size: -; V gene: TRBV20-1; J gene: TRBJ2-5; CDR3 protein: CSARVVETQYF; CDR3 DNA: TGCAGTGCTAGGGTGGTGGAGACCCAGTACTTC
D gene: -; clone size: -; V gene: TRBV5-1; J gene: TRBJ1-5; CDR3 protein: CASSYTTGSNQPQHF; CDR3 DNA: TGCGCCAGCAGCTACACGACAGGAAGCAATCAGCCCCAGCATTTT
D gene: TRBD1; clone size: -; V gene: TRBV29-1; J gene: TRBJ2-5; CDR3 protein: CSVGGTGGETQYF; CDR3 DNA: TGCAGCGTTGGTGGGACAGGGGGAGAGACCCAGTACTTC
D gene: TRBD1; clone size: -; V gene: TRBV19; J gene: TRBJ1-5; CDR3 protein: CASRTGGQPQHF; CDR3 DNA: TGTGCCAGTAGGACAGGGGGGCAGCCCCAGCATTTT
D gene: TRBD1; clone size: medium-sized; V gene: TRBV5-1; J gene: TRBJ2-7; CDR3 protein: CASSLGQGEWDEQYF; CDR3 DNA: TGCGCCAGCAGCTTGGGACAGGGGGAGTGGGACGAGCAGTACTTC
D gene: -; clone size: few; V gene: TRBV14; J gene: TRBJ2-1; CDR3 protein: CASSRTGTPYNEQFF; CDR3 DNA: TGTGCCAGCAGTCGAACCGGGACCCCCTACAATGAGCAGTTCTTC
D gene: -; clone size: -; V gene: TRBV14; J gene: TRBJ1-1; CDR3 protein: CASSPSMNTEAFF; CDR3 DNA: TGTGCCAGCAGCCCTAGTATGAACACTGAAGCTTTCTTT
D gene: -; clone size: -; V gene: TRBV27; J gene: TRBJ1-1; CDR3 protein: CASSSLGRSVMNTEAFF; CDR3 DNA: TGTGCCAGCAGTTCCTTGGGACGCAGTGTGATGAACACTGAAGCTTTCTTT
D gene: -; clone size: -; V gene: TRBV2; J gene: TRBJ2-1; CDR3 protein: CASRRDGNEQFF; CDR3 DNA: TGTGCCAGCAGGCGGGATGGAAATGAGCAGTTCTTC
D gene: TRBD2; clone size: once; V gene: TRBV6-1; J gene: TRBJ2-5; CDR3 protein: CASSPGGETQYF; CDR3 DNA: TGTGCCAGCAGTCCCGGGGGGGAGACCCAGTACTTC
D gene: -; clone size: -; V gene: TRBV21-1; J gene: TRBJ1-2; CDR3 protein: CASSSLGRDIYGYTF; CDR3 DNA: TGTGCCAGCAGCTCTTTGGGGCGCGACATCTATGGCTACACCTTC
D gene: -; clone size: -; V gene: TRBV28; J gene: TRBJ1-2; CDR3 protein: CASSLSDRRIGYTF; CDR3 DNA: TGTGCCAGCAGTTTATCCGACAGAAGAATTGGCTACACCTTC
D gene: TRBD1; clone size: -; V gene: TRBV7-6; J gene: TRBJ2-7; CDR3 protein: CASSLAGGSSYEQYF; CDR3 DNA: TGTGCCAGCAGCTTGGCAGGGGGAAGCTCCTACGAGCAGTACTTC
D gene: -; clone size: few; V gene: TRBV19; J gene: TRBJ1-2; CDR3 protein: CASLPRRSAYGYTF; CDR3 DNA: TGTGCCAGTCTCCCACGACGTAGTGCCTATGGCTACACCTTC
D gene: -; clone size: -; V gene: TRBV6-1; J gene: TRBJ2-5; CDR3 protein: CASGLETQYF; CDR3 DNA: TGTGCCAGCGGGTTGGAGACCCAGTACTTC
D gene: -; clone size: -; V gene: TRBV6-1; J gene: TRBJ1-1; CDR3 protein: CASSEAGGLAEAFF; CDR3 DNA: TGTGCCAGCAGTGAAGCGGGGGGTCTAGCTGAAGCTTTCTTT
D gene: -; clone size: -; V gene: TRBV6-5; J gene: TRBJ2-5; CDR3 protein: CASRARTETQYF; CDR3 DNA: TGTGCCAGCAGGGCCCGGACGGAGACCCAGTACTTC
D gene: -; clone size: few; V gene: TRBV5-1; J gene: TRBJ2-7; CDR3 protein: CASSSQEDYEQYF; CDR3 DNA: TGCGCCAGCAGCTCTCAGGAGGATTACGAGCAGTACTTC
D gene: -; clone size: -; V gene: TRBV28; J gene: TRBJ2-1; CDR3 protein: CASSPTAGADAEQFF; CDR3 DNA: TGTGCCAGCAGCCCAACCGCGGGGGCAGACGCTGAGCAGTTCTTC
D gene: TRBD2; clone size: -; V gene: TRBV30; J gene: TRBJ2-5; CDR3 protein: CAWSRGGETQYF; CDR3 DNA: TGTGCCTGGAGTCGGGGAGGGGAGACCCAGTACTTC
D gene: TRBD1; clone size: -; V gene: TRBV29-1; J gene: TRBJ2-1; CDR3 protein: CSGTPGQGASEQFF; CDR3 DNA: TGCAGCGGGACACCGGGACAGGGGGCTAGTGAGCAGTTCTTC
D gene: TRBD1; clone size: -; V gene: TRBV6-6; J gene: TRBJ2-7; CDR3 protein: CASSWTGVNYEQYF; CDR3 DNA: TGTGCCAGCAGCTGGACAGGGGTAAACTACGAGCAGTACTTC
D gene: -; clone size: -; V gene: TRBV9; J gene: TRBJ1-1; CDR3 protein: CASSVGPVNTEAFF; CDR3 DNA: TGTGCCAGCAGCGTAGGGCCGGTGAACACTGAAGCTTTCTTT
D gene: -; clone size: -; V gene: TRBV5-1; J gene: TRBJ2-1; CDR3 protein: CASSRRGGSTLRDEQFF; CDR3 DNA: TGCGCCAGCAGCCGCAGGGGGGGATCTACTCTTAGGGATGAGCAGTTCTTC
D gene: -; clone size: -; V gene: TRBV19; J gene: TRBJ1-5; CDR3 protein: CASSIGAGSNQPQHF; CDR3 DNA: TGTGCCAGTAGTATCGGCGCGGGTAGCAATCAGCCCCAGCATTTT
D gene: TRBD1; clone size: -; V gene: TRBV6-1; J gene: TRBJ1-2; CDR3 protein: CASSETQGYGYTF; CDR3 DNA: TGTGCCAGCAGTGAAACACAGGGGTATGGCTACACCTTC
D gene: TRBD2; clone size: -; V gene: TRBV19; J gene: TRBJ2-7; CDR3 protein: CASTRTRGDYEQYF; CDR3 DNA: TGTGCCAGTACCCGGACTAGGGGAGACTACGAGCAGTACTTC
D gene: -; clone size: -; V gene: TRBV5-1; J gene: TRBJ2-2; CDR3 protein: CASSWSRDFGELFF; CDR3 DNA: TGCGCCAGCAGCTGGAGCCGGGACTTCGGGGAGCTGTTTTTT
D gene: -; clone size: -; V gene: TRBV28; J gene: TRBJ2-7; CDR3 protein: CASRLPGAGPGLEQYF; CDR3 DNA: TGTGCCAGCAGACTACCAGGGGCCGGCCCCGGGCTCGAGCAGTACTTC
D gene: -; clone size: -; V gene: TRBV4-1; J gene: TRBJ2-1; CDR3 protein: CASSQEGSGHEQFF; CDR3 DNA: TGCGCCAGCAGCCAAGAGGGAAGTGGGCATGAGCAGTTCTTC
D gene: -; clone size: -; V gene: TRBV29-1; J gene: TRBJ1-5; CDR3 protein: CSVGDAAKPQHF; CDR3 DNA: TGCAGCGTTGGAGATGCAGCGAAGCCCCAGCATTTT